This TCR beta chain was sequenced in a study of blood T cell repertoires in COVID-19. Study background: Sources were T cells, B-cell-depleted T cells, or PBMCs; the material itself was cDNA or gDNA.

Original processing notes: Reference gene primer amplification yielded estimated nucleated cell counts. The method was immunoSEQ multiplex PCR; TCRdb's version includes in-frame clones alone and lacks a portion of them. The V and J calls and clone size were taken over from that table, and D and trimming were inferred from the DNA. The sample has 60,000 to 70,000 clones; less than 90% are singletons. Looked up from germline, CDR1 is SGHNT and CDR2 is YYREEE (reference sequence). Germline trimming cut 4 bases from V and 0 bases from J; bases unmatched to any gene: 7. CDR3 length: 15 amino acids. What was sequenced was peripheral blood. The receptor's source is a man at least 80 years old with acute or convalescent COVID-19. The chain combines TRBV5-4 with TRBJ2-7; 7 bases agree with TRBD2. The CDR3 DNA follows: TGTGCCAGCAGCCCCGAGCGGGACTTCTCCTACGAGCAGTACTTC. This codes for CASSPERDFSYEQYF.